These 24 T cell receptor beta chains were sequenced from one sample in a study of a mutant IDH1 vaccine in newly diagnosed glioma. Documented time point: week 35, safety follow-up. Doses of 300 ug of mutant IDH1 20-mer peptide were given with topical imiquimod. Which antigens these TCRs recognize remains unknown. Some clones are missing from TCRdb's copy, which holds only in-frame ones; the method was immunoSEQ multiplex PCR. The table has tens of thousands of clones, roughly 75% seen once; the top ten hold approximately 3.2%. This specimen was PBMCs, taken from a glioma patient whose treatment included an IDH1 peptide vaccine. Every receptor here comes from a man aged 40-55 years with glioma. Some clones in this sample may be carry-over from other donors' samples.

The chain is built from TRBV5-1 and TRBJ2-7; TRBD1 matches 9 bases. The CDR3 runs 15 residues. CDR1 SGHRS and CDR2 YFSETQ come from the germline V gene. V was pared by 2 bases and J by 6 bases, with 9 bases of the junction left unmatched. This CDR3 reads CASSLPGTGSREQYF. The CDR3 bases are TGCGCCAGCAGCTTACCCGGGACAGGGAGTCGCGAGCAGTACTTC.

The chain links TRBV13 to TRBJ2-5; 8 bases line up with TRBD2. This CDR3 has 16 amino acids. The V segment lost 5 bases and the J segment 5 bases; nucleotides outside the gene matches: 13. CDR1 and CDR2 from the germline V gene are PRHDT and FYEKMQ (reference sequence). The CDR3 region has the DNA TGTGCCAGCAGCCCCCCGGGGGGGCTAGCAGGGGAGACCCAGTACTTC. Translated: CASSPPGGLAGETQYF.

This chain uses TRBV5-1 with TRBJ1-6; D may be TRBD1 (6 bases). Germline V gives CDR1 SGHRS, CDR2 YFSETQ. The CDR3 length is 15 residues. V lost 0 bases and J lost 9, with 13 bases in between. The CDR3 DNA sequence: TGCGCCAGCAGCTTGGCTGCAGGGGCGGTTTCACCCCTCCACTTT. Translation gives CASSLAAGAVSPLHF.

The V gene is TRBV4-1, the J gene TRBJ1-1; D unclear. The CDR3 extends over 15 amino acids. Germline values: CDR1 MGHRA, CDR2 YSYEKL. V shed 4 bases and J shed 1 base, with 13 bases lying between them. The CDR3 reads CASSRKDMGNTEAFF. Written as DNA, the CDR3 is TGCGCCAGCAGCCGGAAGGATATGGGGAACACTGAAGCTTTCTTT.

This clone was found a few times. The chain combines TRBV15 with TRBJ1-2, with D maybe TRBD1 (6 bases). The ends were cut back, 5 bases at V and 4 bases at J, with 17 bases in the middle. CDR3 length: 15 amino acids. Germline CDR1 LNHNV, CDR2 YYDKDF (reference sequence). The CDR3 is CATSRKGGGSYGYTF. The DNA of the CDR3 is TGTGCCACCAGCCGGAAAGGGGGTGGTAGCTATGGCTACACCTTC.

The V call is TRBV5-1, the J call TRBJ1-4; D not certain. CDR3 size: 15 residues. Germline V gene data show CDR1 as SGHRS and CDR2 as YFSETQ. With 5 bases removed from V and 7 bases from J, the gap between germline ends came to 18 bases. The CDR3 DNA reads as TGCGCCAGCAGTCCGGTTTCGGGGAGGAGTGAAAAACTGTTTTTT. It is translated as CASSPVSGRSEKLFF. Using reference TRBV5-1 and TRBJ1-4 for the parts outside the CDR3, the full variable domain is KAGVTQTPRYLIKTRGQQVTLSCSPISGHRSVSWYQQTPGQGLQFLFEYFSETQRNKGNFPGRFSGRQFSNSRSEMNVSTLELGDSALYLCASSPVSGRSEKLFFGSGTQLSVL.

This chain links TRBV30 with TRBJ1-3; D remains ambiguous. CDR3 length equals 17 residues. Germline CDR1 is GTSNPN and CDR2 is SVGIG (reference sequence). V dropped 0 bases and J dropped 0 bases, with 15 bases sitting between them. As DNA, the CDR3 is TGTGCCTGGAGTGTACTATCGTACAGTCACTCTGGAAACACCATATATTTT. Amino acid sequence: CAWSVLSYSHSGNTIYF.

The V call is TRBV5-1, the J call TRBJ1-2; no firm D call. V gave up 2 bases and J gave up 8 bases, with 19 bases separating them. CDR1 and CDR2 from the germline V gene are SGHRS and YFSETQ. The CDR3 extends over 15 amino acids. CDR3 nucleotide sequence: TGCGCCAGCAGCTTAAGAGGACCCCAATTGGAGGGCTACACCTTC. Amino acid sequence: CASSLRGPQLEGYTF.

The rearrangement uses TRBV30 and TRBJ2-3; no clear D. V was pared by 2 bases and J by 0 bases, with 9 bases between. The CDR3 length is 14 residues. The germline V gene has CDR1 GTSNPN and CDR2 SVGIG (reference sequence). CDR3 in amino acids: CAWSKLSSTDTQYF. CDR3 bases: TGTGCCTGGAGTAAGTTGTCTAGCACAGATACGCAGTATTTT.

The V gene is TRBV19, the J gene TRBJ1-1; no definite D call. This CDR3 is 14 amino acids long. V lost 6 bases to trimming and J lost 1 base, with 12 bases between them. CDR1 LNHDA and CDR2 SQIVND come from the germline V gene (reference sequence). The CDR3 reads CASSHRRENTEAFF. The CDR3 nucleotides read TGTGCCAGTAGCCACCGCCGGGAGAACACTGAAGCTTTCTTT.

V and J are TRBV2 and TRBJ1-1, with TRBD1 as a possible D gene (5 bases). V lost 7 bases, J lost 1 base, and 10 bases lay in between. CDR1 is SNHLY, CDR2 FYNNEI, per germline. The CDR3 is 13 residues long. The chain's CDR3 is CASIRTQNTEAFF. DNA of the CDR3: TGTGCCAGCATTCGGACACAGAACACTGAAGCTTTCTTT. Based on the CDR3 plus reference TRBV2 and TRBJ1-1, the full variable domain is EPEVTQTPSHQVTQMGQEVILRCVPISNHLYFYWYRQILGQKVEFLVSFYNNEISEKSEIFDDQFSVERPDGSNFTLKIRSTKLEDSAMYFCASIRTQNTEAFFGQGTRLTVV.

CDR3 coding DNA: TGTGCCAGCAGTAAAGGTCGGTCCTACGAGCAGTACTTC. It translates to CASSKGRSYEQYF. The chain recombines TRBV7-6 with TRBJ2-7; D unresolved. In germline, CDR1 is SGHVS, CDR2 FNYEAQ. V was clipped by 6 bases and J by 1 base, with 10 bases between them. The CDR3 contains 13 residues.

J is TRBJ2-1 and V is TRBV7-3, with a possible D match to TRBD2 (5 bases). Trimming took 8 bases from V and 5 from J, leaving 10 bases between them. CDR1 is SGHTA, CDR2 FQGTGA, per germline. The CDR3 length is 12 residues. This CDR3 is CASGLADNEQFF. The CDR3 coding sequence is TGTGCCAGCGGTCTAGCAGACAATGAGCAGTTCTTC.

This clone has just a few counts. The junction and the germline gene differ at one end; a read error may be behind it. V is TRBV7-7 and J is TRBJ2-2; no clear D. The CDR3 contains 16 residues. The germline gives CDR1 SSHAT, CDR2 FNYEAQ (reference sequence). The CDR3 bases are TGTGCTAGCAGCTTAATCGCCGGGCCGAACACCGGGGAGCTGTTTTTT. Protein sequence: CASSLIAGPNTGELFF.

The V and J genes are TRBV10-2 and TRBJ2-2, with a weak D call TRBD1 (6 bases). There are 15 residues in the CDR3. Trimming pared 3 bases from V and 5 bases from J, leaving 13 bases between. CDR1 and CDR2 from the germline V gene are WSHSY and SAAADI. The CDR3 DNA sequence: TGCGCCAGCAGTGAAGTTGGGGGCGCGACCGGGGAGCTGTTTTTT. This translates into CASSEVGGATGELFF.

J is TRBJ2-1 and V is TRBV4-2; D may be TRBD2 (6 bases). Looked up from germline, CDR1 is LGHNA and CDR2 is YNFKEQ. V lost 1 base to trimming and J lost 1 base, with 17 bases between them. This CDR3 comprises 18 residues. CDR3: CASSQGGHSEGSYNEQFF. In nucleotides, the CDR3 is TGTGCCAGCAGCCAAGGTGGACATTCGGAGGGGTCCTACAATGAGCAGTTCTTC.

The V gene is TRBV6-6, the J gene TRBJ1-6; D not resolved. CDR3 length: 11 amino acids. Trimming removed 8 bases at V and 12 bases at J, with 11 bases between. CDR1 is MNHNY, CDR2 SVGAGI, per germline (reference sequence). The CDR3 is CASGVGEPLHF. CDR3 nucleotide sequence: TGTGCCAGCGGGGTCGGGGAACCCCTCCACTTT.

The genes are TRBV9 and TRBJ2-4, with D perhaps matching TRBD1 or TRBD2 (6 bases each). Germline-derived CDR1 and CDR2 are SGDLS and YYNGEE. V lost 2 bases and J 6 bases, leaving 15 bases between the germline ends. This CDR3 has 15 amino acids. CDR3 in DNA: TGTGCCAGCAGCGTGGACGGGGGCCCCGGAAACATTCAGTACTTC. Translated: CASSVDGGPGNIQYF.

Note on this clone: The identical CDR3 is also encoded by other nucleotide sequences in the sample. This chain joins TRBV6-1 and TRBJ1-5; the match to TRBD1 covers 8 bases. The CDR3 runs 15 residues. V lost 2 bases to trimming and J lost 2 bases; unmatched junction nucleotides: 2. CDR1 and CDR2 from the germline V gene are MNHNS and SASEGT. Here the CDR3 DNA reads TGTGCCAGCAGTGAACTGACAGGGGGCAATCAGCCCCAGCATTTT. This sequence encodes CASSELTGGNQPQHF.

The V and J genes are TRBV5-6 and TRBJ1-5; tentative D call: TRBD1 (6 bases). The CDR3 consists of 14 residues. The V gene lost 3 bases and the J gene lost 8 bases, with 15 bases spanning the gap. Germline V lookup: CDR1 SGHDT, CDR2 YYEEEE. The CDR3 DNA follows: TGTGCCAGCAGCTGGGGGGCAGGGGTAGAGCCCCAGCATTTT. Protein sequence: CASSWGAGVEPQHF.

The chain joins TRBV9 to TRBJ2-7; a weak D match, TRBD1 (6 bases). The CDR3 length is 14 residues. Between the trimmed V and J ends, which lost 2 bases and 3 bases, there was a span of 12 bases. Germline values: CDR1 SGDLS, CDR2 YYNGEE. DNA of the CDR3: TGTGCCAGCAGCGTCGGACAGTTCGACTACGAGCAGTACTTC. It specifies CASSVGQFDYEQYF.

The V gene is TRBV5-1, the J gene TRBJ2-2; possibly TRBD1 for D (5 bases). Per germline, CDR1 SGHRS and CDR2 YFSETQ. The CDR3 totals 15 residues. V was shortened by 0 bases and J by 4 bases, with 10 bases between the two germline ends. This CDR3 reads CASSLDRPRTGELFF. In nucleotides, the CDR3 is TGCGCCAGCAGCTTGGACAGGCCGCGCACCGGGGAGCTGTTTTTT.

The gene calls are TRBV9 and TRBJ2-2; D assignment may be TRBD1 or TRBD2 (5 bases each). Germline V gene lookup returns CDR1 SGDLS and CDR2 YYNGEE. The V end was cut by 3 bases, the J end by 5 bases, with 14 bases between. This CDR3 is built from 15 residues. Written as DNA, the CDR3 is TGTGCCAGCAGCGATGAGGGGAGTTGGACCGGGGAGCTGTTTTTT. This codes for CASSDEGSWTGELFF. Full variable domain (rest looked up from reference TRBV9 and TRBJ2-2): DSGVTQTPKHLITATGQRVTLRCSPRSGDLSVYWYQQSLDQGLQFLIQYYNGEERAKGNILERFSAQQFPDLHSELNLSSLELGDSALYFCASSDEGSWTGELFFGEGSRLTVL.

V and J are TRBV6-5 and TRBJ2-7, with TRBD1 matching 10 bases. V was clipped by 4 bases and J by 3 bases; unmatched bases: 6. CDR1 MNHEY and CDR2 SVGAGI come from the germline V gene. The CDR3 is 15 amino acids. CDR3: CASSSSGTGVYEQYF. CDR3 nucleotide sequence: TGTGCCAGCAGTTCCTCCGGGACAGGGGTCTACGAGCAGTACTTC.